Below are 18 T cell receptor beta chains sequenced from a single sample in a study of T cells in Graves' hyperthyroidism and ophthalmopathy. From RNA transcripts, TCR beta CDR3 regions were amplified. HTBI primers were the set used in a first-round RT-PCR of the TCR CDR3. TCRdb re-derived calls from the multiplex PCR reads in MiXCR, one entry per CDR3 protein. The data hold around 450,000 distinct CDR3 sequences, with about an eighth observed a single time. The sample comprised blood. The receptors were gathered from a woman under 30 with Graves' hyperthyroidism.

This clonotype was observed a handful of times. The CDR3 region is CASNQFSNQPQHF. The CDR3 region has the DNA TGTGCCAGCAATCAGTTTAGCAATCAGCCCCAGCATTTT. The rearrangement uses TRBV6-2 or TRBV6-3 and TRBJ1-5, with D uncertain. Looked up from germline, CDR1 is MNHEY and CDR2 is SVGEGT. The germline V and J ends were trimmed by 7 bases and 0 bases, with 7 bases remaining between them. This CDR3 has 13 amino acids.

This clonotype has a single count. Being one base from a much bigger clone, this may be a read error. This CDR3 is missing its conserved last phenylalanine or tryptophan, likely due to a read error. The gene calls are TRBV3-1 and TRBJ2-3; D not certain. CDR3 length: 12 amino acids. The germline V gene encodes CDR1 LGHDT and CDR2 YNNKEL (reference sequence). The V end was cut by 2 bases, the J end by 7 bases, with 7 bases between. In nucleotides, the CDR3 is TGTGCCAGCAGCCAATTCACCTATACGCAGTATCTT. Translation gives CASSQFTYTQYL.

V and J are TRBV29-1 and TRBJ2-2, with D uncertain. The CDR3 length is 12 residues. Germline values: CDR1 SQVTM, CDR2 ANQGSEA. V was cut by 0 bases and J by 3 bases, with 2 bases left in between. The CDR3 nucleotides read TGCAGCGTTGAAGAAGACACCGGGGAGCTGTTTTTT. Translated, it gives CSVEEDTGELFF.

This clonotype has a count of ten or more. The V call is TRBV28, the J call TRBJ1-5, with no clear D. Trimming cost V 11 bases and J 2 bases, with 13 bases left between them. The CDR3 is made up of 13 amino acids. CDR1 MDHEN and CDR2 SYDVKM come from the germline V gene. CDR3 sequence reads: CACVGLGNQPQHF. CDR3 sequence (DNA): TGTGCCTGCGTAGGGCTGGGCAATCAGCCCCAGCATTTT.

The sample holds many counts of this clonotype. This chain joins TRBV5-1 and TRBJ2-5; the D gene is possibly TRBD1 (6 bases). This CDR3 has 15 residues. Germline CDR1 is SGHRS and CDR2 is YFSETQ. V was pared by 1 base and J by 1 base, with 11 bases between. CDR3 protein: CASSLWVRGQETQYF. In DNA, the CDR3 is TGCGCCAGCAGCTTGTGGGTCAGGGGCCAAGAGACCCAGTACTTC.

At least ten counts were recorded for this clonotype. CDR3 protein: CSVGYLLGETQYF. The DNA for the CDR3 is TGCAGCGTTGGATACCTTCTTGGGGAGACCCAGTACTTC. The genes are TRBV29-1 and TRBJ2-5, with D unclear. Trimming shortened V by 4 bases and J by 5 bases, and 14 bases separated the two germline ends. CDR1 SQVTM and CDR2 ANQGSEA come from the germline V gene. The CDR3 consists of 13 residues.

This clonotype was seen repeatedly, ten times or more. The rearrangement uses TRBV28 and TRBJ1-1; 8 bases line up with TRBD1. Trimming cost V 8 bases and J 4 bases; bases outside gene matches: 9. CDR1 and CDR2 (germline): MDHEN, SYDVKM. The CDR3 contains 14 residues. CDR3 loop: CASRPGGGGTEAFF. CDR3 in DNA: TGTGCCAGCCGCCCAGGGGGCGGGGGCACTGAAGCTTTCTTT.

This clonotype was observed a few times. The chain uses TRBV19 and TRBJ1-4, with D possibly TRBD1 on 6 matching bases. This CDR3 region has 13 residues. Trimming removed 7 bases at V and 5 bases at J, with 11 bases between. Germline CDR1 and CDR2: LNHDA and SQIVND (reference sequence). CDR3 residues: CASNHRANEKLFF. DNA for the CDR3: TGTGCCAGTAACCACAGGGCGAATGAAAAACTGTTTTTT.

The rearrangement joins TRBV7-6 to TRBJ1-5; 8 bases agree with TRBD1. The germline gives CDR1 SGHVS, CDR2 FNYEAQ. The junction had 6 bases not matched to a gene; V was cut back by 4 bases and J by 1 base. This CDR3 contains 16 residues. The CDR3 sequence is CASSYGQGGSNQPQHF. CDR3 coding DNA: TGTGCCAGCAGCTACGGACAGGGTGGGAGCAATCAGCCCCAGCATTTT.

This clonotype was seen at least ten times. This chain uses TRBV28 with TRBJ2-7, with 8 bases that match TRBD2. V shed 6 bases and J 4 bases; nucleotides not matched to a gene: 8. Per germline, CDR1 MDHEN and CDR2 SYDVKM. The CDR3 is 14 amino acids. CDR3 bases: TGTGCCAGCAGGAAGGGGCGGGAGGCATACGAGCAGTACTTC. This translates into CASRKGREAYEQYF.

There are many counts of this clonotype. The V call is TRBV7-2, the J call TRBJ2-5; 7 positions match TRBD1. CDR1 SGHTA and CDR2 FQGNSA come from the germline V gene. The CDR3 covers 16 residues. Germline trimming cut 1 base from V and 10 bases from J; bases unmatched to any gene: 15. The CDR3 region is CASSLVYFGTEVDQYF. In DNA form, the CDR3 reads TGTGCCAGCAGCTTAGTATATTTCGGGACAGAGGTGGACCAGTACTTC.

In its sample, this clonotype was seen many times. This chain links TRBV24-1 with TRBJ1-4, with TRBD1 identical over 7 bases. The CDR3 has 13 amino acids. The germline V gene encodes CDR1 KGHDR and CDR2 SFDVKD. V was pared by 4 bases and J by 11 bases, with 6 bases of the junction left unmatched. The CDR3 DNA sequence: TGTGCCACCAGTGAGAGGGGGCGACCCAAACTGTTTTTT. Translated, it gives CATSERGRPKLFF.

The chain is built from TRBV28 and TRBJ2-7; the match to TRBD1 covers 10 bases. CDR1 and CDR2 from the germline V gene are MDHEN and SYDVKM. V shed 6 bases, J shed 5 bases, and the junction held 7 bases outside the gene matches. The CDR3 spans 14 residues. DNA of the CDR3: TGTGCCAGCAGCTGGGGGACAGGGGTTCACGAGCAGTACTTC. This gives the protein CASSWGTGVHEQYF.

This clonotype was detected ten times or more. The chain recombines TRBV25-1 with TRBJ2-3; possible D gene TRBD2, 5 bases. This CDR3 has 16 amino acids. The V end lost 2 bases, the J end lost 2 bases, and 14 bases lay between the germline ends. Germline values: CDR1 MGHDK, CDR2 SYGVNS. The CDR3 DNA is TGTGCCAGCAGTGAACTAGCTGACCCCCACACAGATACGCAGTATTTT. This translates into CASSELADPHTDTQYF. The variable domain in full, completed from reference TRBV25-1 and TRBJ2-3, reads EADIYQTPRYLVIGTGKKITLECSQTMGHDKMYWYQQDPGMELHLIHYSYGVNSTEKGDLSSESTVSRIRTEHFPLTLESARPSHTSQYLCASSELADPHTDTQYFGPGTRLTVL.

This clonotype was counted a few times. The CDR3 protein is CASSYSVQGHYEQYF. CDR3 in DNA: TGTGCCAGCAGCTATTCTGTTCAGGGCCACTACGAGCAGTACTTC. This chain connects TRBV7-9 to TRBJ2-7; maybe TRBD1 (5 bases). Trimming stripped 4 bases from V and 3 bases from J, with 16 bases between. The CDR3 runs to 15 residues. Germline loops: CDR1 SEHNR, CDR2 FQNEAQ (reference sequence).

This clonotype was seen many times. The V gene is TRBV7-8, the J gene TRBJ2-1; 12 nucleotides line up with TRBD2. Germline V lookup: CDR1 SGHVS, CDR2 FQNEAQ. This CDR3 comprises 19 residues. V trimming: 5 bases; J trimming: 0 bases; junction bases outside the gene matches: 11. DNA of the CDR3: TGTGCCAGCAGCCCACCGAGGACTAGCGGGATCAGCTCCTACAATGAGCAGTTCTTC. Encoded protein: CASSPPRTSGISSYNEQFF.

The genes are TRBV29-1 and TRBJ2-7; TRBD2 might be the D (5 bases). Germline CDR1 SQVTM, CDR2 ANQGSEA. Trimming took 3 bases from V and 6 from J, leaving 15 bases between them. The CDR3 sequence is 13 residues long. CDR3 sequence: CSVDWGRGLEQYF. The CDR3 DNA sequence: TGCAGCGTTGACTGGGGTCGGGGTCTCGAGCAGTACTTC.

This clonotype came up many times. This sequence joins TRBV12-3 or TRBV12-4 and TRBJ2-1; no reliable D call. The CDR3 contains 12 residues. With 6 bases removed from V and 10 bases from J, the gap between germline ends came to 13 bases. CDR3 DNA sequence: TGTGCCAGCAGCTCTGGACGCAGGGAGCAGTTCTTC. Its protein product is CASSSGRREQFF.